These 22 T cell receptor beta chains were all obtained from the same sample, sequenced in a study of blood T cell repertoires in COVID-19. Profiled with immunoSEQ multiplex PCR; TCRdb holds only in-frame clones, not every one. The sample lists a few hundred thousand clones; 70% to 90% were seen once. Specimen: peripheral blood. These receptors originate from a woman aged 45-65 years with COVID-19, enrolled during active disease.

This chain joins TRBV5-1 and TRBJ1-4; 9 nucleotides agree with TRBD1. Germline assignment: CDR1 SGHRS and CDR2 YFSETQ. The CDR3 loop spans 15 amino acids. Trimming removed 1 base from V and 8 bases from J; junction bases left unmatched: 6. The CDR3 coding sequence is TGCGCCAGCAGCTTGATCGGGACAGGGACAGAAAAACTGTTTTTT. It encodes CASSLIGTGTEKLFF. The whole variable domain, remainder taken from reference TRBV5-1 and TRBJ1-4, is KAGVTQTPRYLIKTRGQQVTLSCSPISGHRSVSWYQQTPGQGLQFLFEYFSETQRNKGNFPGRFSGRQFSNSRSEMNVSTLELGDSALYLCASSLIGTGTEKLFFGSGTQLSVL.

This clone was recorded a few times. The CDR3 sequence is CSASGAGSNTEAFF. DNA for the CDR3: TGCAGCGCCTCAGGGGCAGGGTCGAACACTGAAGCTTTCTTT. The genes are TRBV29-1 and TRBJ1-1; tentatively, D is TRBD1 (6 bases). V lost 7 bases to trimming and J lost 1 base, with 16 bases between them. Looked up from germline, CDR1 is SQVTM and CDR2 is ANQGSEA. The CDR3 has 14 residues. The full variable domain, in which reference TRBV29-1 and TRBJ1-1 provide the parts outside the CDR3, is SAVISQKPSRDICQRGTSLTIQCQVDSQVTMMFWYRQQPGQSLTLIATANQGSEATYESGFVIDKFPISRPNLTFSTLTVSNMSPEDSSIYLCSASGAGSNTEAFFGQGTRLTVV.

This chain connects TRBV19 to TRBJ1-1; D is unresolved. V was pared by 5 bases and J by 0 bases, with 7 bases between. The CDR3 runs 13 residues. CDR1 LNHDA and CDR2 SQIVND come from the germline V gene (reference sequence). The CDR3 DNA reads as TGTGCCAGTAGTCCTTATTTGAACACTGAAGCTTTCTTT. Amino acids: CASSPYLNTEAFF.

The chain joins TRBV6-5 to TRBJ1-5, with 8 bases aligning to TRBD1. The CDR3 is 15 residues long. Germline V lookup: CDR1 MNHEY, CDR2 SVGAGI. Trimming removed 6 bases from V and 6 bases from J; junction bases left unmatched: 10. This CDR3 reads CASRSDRGRAQPQHF. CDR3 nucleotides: TGTGCCAGCAGGAGCGACAGGGGTCGGGCTCAGCCCCAGCATTTT.

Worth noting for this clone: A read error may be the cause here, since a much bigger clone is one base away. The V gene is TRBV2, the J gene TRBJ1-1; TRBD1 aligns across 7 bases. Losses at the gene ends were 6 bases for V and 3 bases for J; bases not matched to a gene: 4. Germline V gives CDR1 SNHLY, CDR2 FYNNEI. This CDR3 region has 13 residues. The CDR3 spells CASSRDRDTEAFF. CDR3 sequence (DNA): TGTGCCAGCAGCCGGGACAGAGACACTGAAGCTTTCTTT.

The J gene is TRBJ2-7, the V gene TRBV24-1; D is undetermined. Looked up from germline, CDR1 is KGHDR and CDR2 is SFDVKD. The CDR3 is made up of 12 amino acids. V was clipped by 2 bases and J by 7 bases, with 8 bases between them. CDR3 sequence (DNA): TGTGCCACCAGTGATTACATCGGGGAGCAGTACTTC. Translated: CATSDYIGEQYF.

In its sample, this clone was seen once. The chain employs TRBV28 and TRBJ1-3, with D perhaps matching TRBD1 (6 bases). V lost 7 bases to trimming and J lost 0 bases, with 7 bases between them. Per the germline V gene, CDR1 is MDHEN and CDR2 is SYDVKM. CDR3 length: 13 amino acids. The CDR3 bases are TGTGCCAGCATAGGGGGCTCTGGAAACACCATATATTTT. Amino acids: CASIGGSGNTIYF.

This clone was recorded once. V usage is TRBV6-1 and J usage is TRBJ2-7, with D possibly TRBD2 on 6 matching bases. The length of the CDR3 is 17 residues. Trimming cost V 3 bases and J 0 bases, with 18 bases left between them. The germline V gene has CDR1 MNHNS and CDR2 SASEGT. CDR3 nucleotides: TGTGCCAGCAGTGAGGAAATTGGGGGGAGGTTCTCCTACGAGCAGTACTTC. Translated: CASSEEIGGRFSYEQYF.

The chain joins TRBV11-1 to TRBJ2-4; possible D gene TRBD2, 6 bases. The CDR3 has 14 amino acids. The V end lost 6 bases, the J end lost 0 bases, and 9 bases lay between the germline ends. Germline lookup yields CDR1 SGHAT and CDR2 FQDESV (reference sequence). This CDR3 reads CASSRGLAKNIQYF. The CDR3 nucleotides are TGTGCCAGCAGTCGGGGGTTAGCCAAAAACATTCAGTACTTC.

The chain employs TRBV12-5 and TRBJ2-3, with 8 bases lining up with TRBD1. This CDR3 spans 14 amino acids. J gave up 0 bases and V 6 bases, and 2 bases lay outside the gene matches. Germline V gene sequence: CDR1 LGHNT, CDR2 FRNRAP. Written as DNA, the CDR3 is TGTGCTAGTGGGACAGGGGTGAGCACAGATACGCAGTATTTT. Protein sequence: CASGTGVSTDTQYF.

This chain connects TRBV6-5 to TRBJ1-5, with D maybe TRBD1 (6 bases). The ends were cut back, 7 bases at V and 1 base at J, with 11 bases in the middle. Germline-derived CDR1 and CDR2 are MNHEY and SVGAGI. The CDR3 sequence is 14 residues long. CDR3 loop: CASTGVSSNQPQHF. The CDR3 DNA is TGTGCCAGCACAGGGGTCTCGAGCAATCAGCCCCAGCATTTT.

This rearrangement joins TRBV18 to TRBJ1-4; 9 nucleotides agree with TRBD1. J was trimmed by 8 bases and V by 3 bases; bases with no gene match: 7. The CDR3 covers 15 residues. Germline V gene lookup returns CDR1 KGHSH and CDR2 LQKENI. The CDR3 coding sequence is TGTGCCAGCTCACCTGACAGGGGGATGGCGGAAAAACTGTTTTTT. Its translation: CASSPDRGMAEKLFF.

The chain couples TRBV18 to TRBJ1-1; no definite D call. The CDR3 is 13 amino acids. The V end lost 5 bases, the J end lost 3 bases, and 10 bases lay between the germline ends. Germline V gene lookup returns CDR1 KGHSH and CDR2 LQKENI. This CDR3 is CASSNQEDTEAFF. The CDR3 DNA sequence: TGTGCCAGCTCAAACCAGGAGGACACTGAAGCTTTCTTT.

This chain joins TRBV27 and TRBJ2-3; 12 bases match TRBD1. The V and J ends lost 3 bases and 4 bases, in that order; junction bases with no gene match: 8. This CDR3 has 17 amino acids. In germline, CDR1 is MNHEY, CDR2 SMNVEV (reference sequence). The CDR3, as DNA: TGTGCCAGCAGTTTCTCACCGGGACAGGGGGCAGCAGATACGCAGTATTTT. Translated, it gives CASSFSPGQGAADTQYF.

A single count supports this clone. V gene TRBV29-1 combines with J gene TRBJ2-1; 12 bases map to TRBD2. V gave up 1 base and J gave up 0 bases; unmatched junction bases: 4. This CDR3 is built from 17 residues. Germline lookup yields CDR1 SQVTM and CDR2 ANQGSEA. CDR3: CSVEGLAGGGSYNEQFF. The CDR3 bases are TGCAGCGTTGAAGGGCTAGCGGGGGGGGGCTCCTACAATGAGCAGTTCTTC.

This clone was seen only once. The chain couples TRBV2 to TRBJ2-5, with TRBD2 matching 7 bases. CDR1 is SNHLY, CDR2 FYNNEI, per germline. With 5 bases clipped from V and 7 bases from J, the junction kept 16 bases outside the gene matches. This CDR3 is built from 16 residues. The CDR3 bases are TGTGCCAGCAGTTTCGGGGGGACCGGGGTTCTCGGGACCCAGTACTTC. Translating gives CASSFGGTGVLGTQYF.

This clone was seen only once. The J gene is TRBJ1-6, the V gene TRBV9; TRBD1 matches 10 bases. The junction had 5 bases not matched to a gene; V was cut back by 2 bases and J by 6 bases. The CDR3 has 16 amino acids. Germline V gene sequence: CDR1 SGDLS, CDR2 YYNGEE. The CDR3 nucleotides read TGTGCCAGCAGCGTGGGACAGGGGCCGTTTAATTCACCCCTCCACTTT. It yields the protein CASSVGQGPFNSPLHF.

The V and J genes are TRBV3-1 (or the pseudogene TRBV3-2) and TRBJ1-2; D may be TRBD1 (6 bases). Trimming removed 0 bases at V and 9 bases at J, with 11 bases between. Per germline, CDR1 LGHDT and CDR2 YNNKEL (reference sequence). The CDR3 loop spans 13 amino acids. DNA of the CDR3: TGTGCCAGCAGCCAAGATTTAGACAGGAGCTACACCTTC. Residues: CASSQDLDRSYTF.

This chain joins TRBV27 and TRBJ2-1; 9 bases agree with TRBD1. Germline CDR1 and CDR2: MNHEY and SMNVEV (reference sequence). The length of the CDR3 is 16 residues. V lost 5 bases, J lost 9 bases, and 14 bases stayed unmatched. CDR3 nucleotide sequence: TGTGCCAGCAGTGGAACGGACAGGGGCCATACAAGTGAGCAGTTCTTC. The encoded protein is CASSGTDRGHTSEQFF.

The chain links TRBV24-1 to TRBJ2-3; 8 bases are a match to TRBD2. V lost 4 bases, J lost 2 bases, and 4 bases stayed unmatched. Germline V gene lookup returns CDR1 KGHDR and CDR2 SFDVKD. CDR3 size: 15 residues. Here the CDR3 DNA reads TGTGCCACCAGTGAGGCGGGGGGAATCACAGATACGCAGTATTTT. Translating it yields CATSEAGGITDTQYF.

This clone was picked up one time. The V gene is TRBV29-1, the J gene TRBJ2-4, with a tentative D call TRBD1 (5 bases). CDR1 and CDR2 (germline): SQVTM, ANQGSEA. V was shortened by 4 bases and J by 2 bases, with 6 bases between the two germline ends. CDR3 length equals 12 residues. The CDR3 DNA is TGCAGCGTTGGGGGCTCCAAAAACATTCAGTACTTC. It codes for CSVGGSKNIQYF. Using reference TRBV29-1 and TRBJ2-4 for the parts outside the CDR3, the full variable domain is SAVISQKPSRDICQRGTSLTIQCQVDSQVTMMFWYRQQPGQSLTLIATANQGSEATYESGFVIDKFPISRPNLTFSTLTVSNMSPEDSSIYLCSVGGSKNIQYFGAGTRLSVL.

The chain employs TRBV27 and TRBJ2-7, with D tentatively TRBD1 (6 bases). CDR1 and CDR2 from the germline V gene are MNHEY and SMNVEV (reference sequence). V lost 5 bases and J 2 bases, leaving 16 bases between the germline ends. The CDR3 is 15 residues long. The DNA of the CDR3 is TGTGCCAGCAGTCCCTATCTACAGGGTCCCTACGAGCAGTACTTC. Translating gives CASSPYLQGPYEQYF.